A selection of T cell receptor delta chains follows, all from one sample in a study of gammadelta T cells in human blood. TCRdb re-called clones from the RT-PCR reads via CATT. The table lists 800 to 900 delta-chain clones, 40% to 60% of them singletons. Input material: Vgamma9Vdelta2 gamma-delta T cells from cord blood. The receptors stem from a newborn. The CDR3 runs from the conserved cysteine through the conserved F or W. The D gene is left open where the match is weak.

TRDD3 | TRDJ3 | TRDV2 | CACDTYWGSRSSWDTRQMFF
TRDD3 | TRDJ1 | TRDV2 | CACGFVLGDTTDKLIF
TRDD3 | TRDJ1 | TRDV2 | CACDTVGDTGAPWDTDKLIF
TRDD3 | TRDJ3 | TRDV2 | CACDTLGDTAWDTRQMFF
- | TRDJ2 | TRDV2 | CACDTGSPKAQLFF
- | TRDJ3 | TRDV2 | CACDTGFRSWDTRQMFF
TRDD3 | TRDJ3 | TRDV2 | CACDKWIRGSWDTRQMFF
TRDD3 | TRDJ3 | TRDV2 | CACDSGVLGAPPSWDTRQMFF
TRDD3 | TRDJ1 | TRDV2 | CACDIGGSPGGATPYTDKLIF
- | TRDJ2 | TRDV2 | CACDTPAGKGAMTAQLFF
- | TRDJ1 | TRDV2 | CACDTCDTAQLIF
TRDD3 | TRDJ3 | TRDV2 | CACDKYWGIRSWDTRQMFF
TRDD3 | TRDJ1 | TRDV2 | CACSGGIRKKIKVGGTDKLIF
- | TRDJ3 | TRDV2 | CACDTFRSWDTRQMFF
TRDD3 | TRDJ3 | TRDV2 | CACDTGLGASSSWDTRQMFF
TRDD3 | TRDJ3 | TRDV2 | CACDTELGPSSWDTRQMFF
TRDD3 | TRDJ3 | TRDV2 | CACDTHVLGDGSWDTRQMFF
TRDD3 | TRDJ3 | TRDV2 | CACDTVLGVFSWDTRQMFF
TRDD3 | TRDJ1 | TRDV2 | CACDTRRSPGYLLGVPTDKLIF
TRDD3 | TRDJ2 | TRDV2 | CACVVLGDTLTAQLFF
TRDD3 | TRDJ1 | TRDV2 | CACDTGTGGRYTDKLIF
- | TRDJ2 | TRDV2 | CAWTAQLFF
- | TRDJ1 | TRDV2 | CACDTWGTDKLIF
- | TRDJ1 | TRDV2 | CACDTKWDAGDKLIF
TRDD3 | TRDJ3 | TRDV2 | CACDTTGGYGTWDTRQMFF
- | TRDJ3 | TRDV2 | CACDTVPTMGDQSWDTRQMFF
TRDD3 | TRDJ3 | TRDV2 | CACDYWGSSWDTRQMFF
TRDD3 | TRDJ4 | TRDV2 | CACDTGGTGASARPLIF
- | TRDJ1 | TRDV2 | CACDPGFPKSGTDKLIF
TRDD3 | TRDJ3 | TRDV2 | CACDTGSWGRPPSSWDTRQMFF
TRDD3 | TRDJ2 | TRDV2 | CACDTVGDTTAQLFF
- | TRDJ1 | TRDV2 | CACAKPTDKLIF
TRDD3 | TRDJ2 | TRDV2 | CACDTWGMTAQLFF
TRDD3 | TRDJ1 | TRDV2 | CACDTVGGYTDKLIF
- | TRDJ3 | TRDV2 | CACDRRTALWDTRQMFF
TRDD3 | TRDJ2 | TRDV2 | CACDPSGGGPPPALTAQLFF
TRDD3 | TRDJ1 | TRDV2 | CACDPRTGGYLGKLIF